The rows below give T cell receptor beta chains drawn from one sample of a study of CD8 T cells in ankylosing spondylitis. TCRdb independently ran MiXCR on the 5' RACE reads; one entry per CDR3 protein. The sample has some 130,000 distinct CDR3 sequences, around 10% seen once; the top ten hold 4.1%. Sequencing used blood, either unsorted or a sorted T cell fraction (not recorded which). The receptors were gathered from a female donor with ankylosing spondylitis or in good health (not recorded which). The CDR3 runs from the conserved cysteine through the conserved F or W. Fields, in order: V gene, clone size, D gene, J gene, CDR3 protein, CDR3 DNA. A D gene is named only where the DNA matches it firmly. Size is omitted from some rows. Given values are once, few, many or a class for expanded clones.

V gene: TRBV12-3/TRBV12-4
clone size: .
D gene: .
J gene: TRBJ2-7
CDR3 protein: CASSSILGRLYGQYF
CDR3 DNA: TGTGCCAGCAGTTCCATCTTGGGCCGATTATACGGGCAGTACTTC

V gene: TRBV2
clone size: many
D gene: TRBD1
J gene: TRBJ2-7
CDR3 protein: CASSGDSKYF
CDR3 DNA: TGTGCCAGCAGTGGGGACAGCAAGTACTTC

V gene: TRBV24-1
clone size: many
D gene: .
J gene: TRBJ1-1
CDR3 protein: CATSDSMYTEAFF
CDR3 DNA: TGTGCCACCAGTGATTCTATGTACACTGAAGCTTTCTTT

V gene: TRBV20-1
clone size: many
D gene: TRBD2
J gene: TRBJ2-2
CDR3 protein: CSAAGLGGTGELFF
CDR3 DNA: TGCAGTGCGGCCGGACTAGGAGGCACCGGGGAGCTGTTTTTT

V gene: TRBV20-1
clone size: few
D gene: TRBD1
J gene: TRBJ1-5
CDR3 protein: CSASPIEGQGFGQPQHF
CDR3 DNA: TGCAGTGCTTCTCCCATAGAGGGACAGGGATTTGGACAGCCCCAGCATTTT

V gene: TRBV5-1
clone size: many
D gene: .
J gene: TRBJ1-2
CDR3 protein: CASSDQDGVSGYTF
CDR3 DNA: TGCGCCAGCAGCGACCAAGACGGAGTCAGTGGCTACACCTTC

V gene: TRBV29-1
clone size: many
D gene: TRBD2
J gene: TRBJ2-1
CDR3 protein: CSVEPGTSGSNEQFF
CDR3 DNA: TGCAGCGTGGAGCCCGGGACTAGCGGGAGCAATGAGCAGTTCTTC

V gene: TRBV20-1
clone size: many
D gene: TRBD2
J gene: TRBJ2-1
CDR3 protein: CSAPGLENYNEQFF
CDR3 DNA: TGCAGTGCGCCGGGACTAGAAAACTACAATGAGCAGTTCTTC

V gene: TRBV12-3/TRBV12-4
clone size: many
D gene: .
J gene: TRBJ1-3
CDR3 protein: CASSTRRGAGNTIYF
CDR3 DNA: TGTGCCAGCAGTACTCGGAGGGGGGCCGGAAACACCATATATTTT

V gene: TRBV5-1
clone size: many
D gene: .
J gene: TRBJ2-3
CDR3 protein: CASMKIGPGATDTQYF
CDR3 DNA: TGCGCCAGCATGAAAATCGGTCCGGGGGCCACAGATACGCAGTATTTT

V gene: TRBV29-1
clone size: many
D gene: TRBD1
J gene: TRBJ1-2
CDR3 protein: CSVDPGTVYGYTF
CDR3 DNA: TGCAGCGTTGACCCAGGGACAGTCTATGGCTACACCTTC

V gene: TRBV9
clone size: .
D gene: TRBD2
J gene: TRBJ2-3
CDR3 protein: CASSVESGGATDTQYF
CDR3 DNA: TGTGCCAGCAGCGTAGAAAGCGGGGGGGCCACAGATACGCAGTATTTT

V gene: TRBV20-1
clone size: many
D gene: .
J gene: TRBJ2-1
CDR3 protein: CSAPLQTGNEQFF
CDR3 DNA: TGCAGTGCTCCCCTCCAGACTGGCAATGAGCAGTTCTTC

V gene: TRBV7-9
clone size: .
D gene: .
J gene: TRBJ2-3
CDR3 protein: CASSGSVTDTQYF
CDR3 DNA: TGTGCCAGCAGCGGGAGCGTAACAGATACGCAGTATTTT

V gene: TRBV5-1
clone size: many
D gene: .
J gene: TRBJ2-2
CDR3 protein: CASTEGVAGRTGELFF
CDR3 DNA: TGCGCCAGCACCGAAGGCGTGGCTGGGCGTACCGGGGAGCTGTTTTTT

V gene: TRBV6-6
clone size: many
D gene: .
J gene: TRBJ2-7
CDR3 protein: CASSYGGEQYF
CDR3 DNA: TGTGCCAGCAGTTACGGGGGCGAGCAGTACTTC

V gene: TRBV15
clone size: many
D gene: .
J gene: TRBJ1-5
CDR3 protein: CATSDQSVQPQHF
CDR3 DNA: TGTGCCACCAGCGACCAATCGGTACAGCCCCAGCATTTT

V gene: TRBV12-3/TRBV12-4
clone size: .
D gene: .
J gene: TRBJ1-2
CDR3 protein: CASSQQTTFGGYTF
CDR3 DNA: TGTGCCAGCAGTCAGCAGACTACCTTCGGTGGCTACACCTTC

V gene: TRBV4-2
clone size: many
D gene: .
J gene: TRBJ1-4
CDR3 protein: CASSVTVTNEKLFF
CDR3 DNA: TGTGCCAGCAGCGTGACAGTGACTAATGAAAAACTGTTTTTT

V gene: TRBV28
clone size: many
D gene: .
J gene: TRBJ1-5
CDR3 protein: CASQAPIGGNQPQHF
CDR3 DNA: TGTGCCAGCCAAGCACCTATAGGGGGCAATCAGCCCCAGCATTTT

V gene: TRBV29-1
clone size: many
D gene: .
J gene: TRBJ2-5
CDR3 protein: CSAPPRDQETQYF
CDR3 DNA: TGCAGCGCCCCCCCAAGGGACCAAGAGACCCAGTACTTC

V gene: TRBV6-5
clone size: many
D gene: .
J gene: TRBJ2-7
CDR3 protein: CASSSRQGGIYEQYF
CDR3 DNA: TGTGCCAGCAGTTCTCGACAGGGAGGTATCTACGAGCAGTACTTC

V gene: TRBV6-1
clone size: .
D gene: .
J gene: TRBJ1-5
CDR3 protein: CASSADLDQPQHF
CDR3 DNA: TGTGCCAGCAGTGCCGACTTGGATCAGCCCCAGCATTTT